One and the same sample provided the 13 T cell receptor beta chains below, sequenced in a study of beta chain features in type 1 diabetes. Study outcomes and limitations: TCRB CDR3s from Type 1 diabetes patients were moderately but significantly shorter in all four CD4+ subsets.

Expressed TCRB transcripts got sequenced, as all isolated RNA was reverse transcribed. Libraries were prepared by immunoSEQ multiplex PCR; TCRdb keeps only in-frame clonotypes and omits some of them. The repertoire holds 200,000 to 300,000 clones, with roughly 21% as singletons. Their antigens remain unidentified. The sample was naive CD4+ T cells from blood. The source is a woman in her thirties or forties with type 1 diabetes.

This clone was seen a few times. This rearrangement joins TRBV5-6 to TRBJ2-1; 8 nucleotides align to TRBD2. Germline CDR1 and CDR2: SGHDT and YYEEEE. The length of the CDR3 is 15 residues. V trimming: 6 bases; J trimming: 4 bases; junction bases outside the gene matches: 9. The CDR3 coding sequence is TGTGCCAGCACTCCTCGCCTAGCGGGTTACAATGAGCAGTTCTTC. It is translated as CASTPRLAGYNEQFF.

V usage is TRBV20-1 and J usage is TRBJ2-3; no firm D call. CDR3 length: 11 amino acids. CDR1 is DFQATT and CDR2 is SNEGSKA in the germline V gene (reference sequence). With 6 bases removed from V and 5 bases from J, the gap between germline ends came to 9 bases. DNA of the CDR3: TGCAGTGCCCTCCTTAAAGATACGCAGTATTTT. Translation gives CSALLKDTQYF.

The V gene is TRBV28, the J gene TRBJ2-1; the match to TRBD1 covers 7 bases. Trimming took 6 bases from V and 6 from J; bases not matched to a gene: 11. The CDR3 extends over 15 amino acids. The germline CDR1 and CDR2 sequences are MDHEN and SYDVKM. CDR3 region: CASSPPRGNSNEQFF. As DNA, the CDR3 is TGTGCCAGCAGCCCTCCCAGGGGGAATTCCAATGAGCAGTTCTTC.

The chain carries TRBV7-2 and TRBJ2-5; TRBD2 matches at 13 bases. Germline CDR1 and CDR2: SGHTA and FQGNSA. The V segment lost 5 bases and the J segment 6 bases; nucleotides outside the gene matches: 9. The CDR3 totals 16 residues. In DNA form, the CDR3 reads TGTGCCAGCAGCCCTCCGGGACTAGCGGGATCGAAGACCCAGTACTTC. The encoded protein is CASSPPGLAGSKTQYF.

This chain connects TRBV19 to TRBJ1-1; a weak D match, TRBD1 (6 bases). This CDR3 is 11 amino acids long. Germline values: CDR1 LNHDA, CDR2 SQIVND (reference sequence). The V gene lost 9 bases and the J gene lost 8 bases, with 13 bases spanning the gap. The CDR3, as DNA: TGTGCCAGACCCCGGGACAAAGAAGCTTTCTTT. Protein sequence: CARPRDKEAFF.

The chain links TRBV15 to TRBJ1-2; D is unresolved. V was cut by 3 bases and J by 4 bases, with 6 bases left in between. From germline, CDR1 is LNHNV and CDR2 YYDKDF (reference sequence). This CDR3 comprises 12 residues. In DNA form, the CDR3 reads TGTGCCACCAGCAGGGGCGCCTATGGCTACACCTTC. Its translation is CATSRGAYGYTF.

This chain uses TRBV5-1 with TRBJ2-7; TRBD2 agrees at 9 bases. The germline gives CDR1 SGHRS, CDR2 YFSETQ. The CDR3 has 14 amino acids. Losses at the gene ends were 6 bases for V and 1 base for J; bases not matched to a gene: 5. CDR3 amino acids: CASTSTSGSYEQYF. In nucleotides, the CDR3 is TGCGCCAGCACCTCGACTAGCGGATCCTACGAGCAGTACTTC.

This sequence joins TRBV19 and TRBJ2-1; no definite D call. V dropped 11 bases and J dropped 1 base, with 6 bases sitting between them. Germline V gene data show CDR1 as LNHDA and CDR2 as SQIVND (reference sequence). The CDR3 loop spans 11 amino acids. The CDR3 reads CAVASYNEQFF. The CDR3 bases are TGTGCCGTGGCTTCCTACAATGAGCAGTTCTTC.

The chain uses TRBV28 and TRBJ2-3, with TRBD2 matching over 8 bases. Germline V gives CDR1 MDHEN, CDR2 SYDVKM. The length of the CDR3 is 18 residues. The V and J ends lost 8 bases and 0 bases, in that order; junction bases with no gene match: 16. The CDR3: CASAGGLAGPISTDTQYF. The CDR3 DNA reads TGTGCCAGCGCTGGGGGGCTAGCGGGTCCCATAAGCACAGATACGCAGTATTTT.

V gene TRBV15 combines with J gene TRBJ2-3; 9 bases are shared with TRBD2. The germline V gene encodes CDR1 LNHNV and CDR2 YYDKDF (reference sequence). Losses at the gene ends were 6 bases for V and 4 bases for J; bases not matched to a gene: 11. The CDR3 contains 16 residues. DNA for the CDR3: TGTGCCACCAGAAAGATGGTAGCGGGAGACGCAGATACGCAGTATTTT. Its protein product is CATRKMVAGDADTQYF.

The chain combines TRBV27 with TRBJ2-3; 14 bases agree with TRBD2. Germline V gene lookup returns CDR1 MNHEY and CDR2 SMNVEV (reference sequence). This CDR3 has 18 amino acids. Trimming took 5 bases from V and 2 from J; bases not matched to a gene: 9. The CDR3 reads CASSTTWTSGGPTDTQYF. In DNA, the CDR3 is TGTGCCAGCAGTACCACCTGGACTAGCGGGGGGCCCACAGATACGCAGTATTTT.

V gene TRBV6-6 combines with J gene TRBJ1-2; D might be TRBD1 (6 bases). Germline CDR1 MNHNY, CDR2 SVGAGI (reference sequence). V was pared by 7 bases and J by 4 bases, with 19 bases between. The CDR3 has 15 residues. In nucleotides, the CDR3 is TGTGCCAGCATCTTGGCCCCGGGACATACCTATGGCTACACCTTC. The encoded protein is CASILAPGHTYGYTF.

The sample holds a few counts of this clone. The CDR3: CASSQDHVRLAGNTIYF. DNA for the CDR3: TGTGCCAGCAGCCAAGATCACGTCAGGCTGGCTGGAAACACCATATATTTT. V is TRBV4-2 and J is TRBJ1-3; D gene unclear. The CDR3 contains 17 residues. Trimming cost V 0 bases and J 2 bases, with 14 bases left between them. Germline V gene sequence: CDR1 LGHNA, CDR2 YNFKEQ.